Each of the 27 T cell receptor beta chains below was sequenced from the same sample in a study of blood T cell repertoires in COVID-19. Here immunoSEQ multiplex PCR was the method, and the copy in TCRdb shows in-frame clones only, minus some. The data contain 200,000 or so clones, 79% of them singletons. Sequences were obtained from peripheral blood. The receptors shown here come from a man aged 60 to 75 with active or convalescent COVID-19.

The V gene is TRBV5-6, the J gene TRBJ1-4; TRBD1 might be the D (5 bases). CDR1 SGHDT and CDR2 YYEEEE come from the germline V gene. Trimming took 0 bases from V and 6 from J, leaving 12 bases between them. The CDR3 totals 15 residues. The CDR3 loop is CASSLGQVRDEKLFF. The CDR3 DNA follows: TGTGCCAGCAGCTTGGGGCAGGTCAGGGATGAAAAACTGTTTTTT.

The chain links TRBV7-9 to TRBJ1-1; D not resolved. Germline V gene sequence: CDR1 SEHNR, CDR2 FQNEAQ (reference sequence). V dropped 5 bases and J dropped 3 bases, with 13 bases sitting between them. The CDR3 contains 14 residues. CDR3 in amino acids: CASSRGWADTEAFF. In DNA form, the CDR3 reads TGTGCCAGCAGCCGAGGGTGGGCGGACACTGAAGCTTTCTTT.

This clone was recorded once. The V gene is TRBV28, the J gene TRBJ2-7; 9 bases fit TRBD2. V was clipped by 1 base and J by 3 bases; unmatched bases: 13. The germline gives CDR1 MDHEN, CDR2 SYDVKM. The CDR3 is 18 amino acids. The CDR3 coding sequence is TGTGCCAGCAGTTTATCGGGTAGCGGGAGTTGGTTCGACTACGAGCAGTACTTC. Protein: CASSLSGSGSWFDYEQYF.

V and J are TRBV5-4 and TRBJ2-3; TRBD2 might be the D (8 bases). There are 18 residues in the CDR3. The V and J ends lost 2 bases and 2 bases respectively, with 21 bases between them. Germline CDR1 is SGHNT and CDR2 is YYREEE (reference sequence). CDR3 DNA sequence: TGTGCCAGCAGCTTCCCCAGGGGGGGAGCGGGGGTCACAGATACGCAGTATTTT. Translation gives CASSFPRGGAGVTDTQYF.

The chain combines TRBV7-2 with TRBJ2-7; 7 bases match TRBD1. The CDR3 runs to 12 residues. Per germline, CDR1 SGHTA and CDR2 FQGNSA. The V segment lost 5 bases and the J segment 2 bases; nucleotides outside the gene matches: 0. This chain's CDR3 is CASSGTAYEQYF. The DNA for the CDR3 is TGTGCCAGCAGCGGGACAGCCTACGAGCAGTACTTC.

The chain employs TRBV5-6 and TRBJ1-4; D not resolved. The CDR3 is made up of 16 amino acids. The V end was cut by 0 bases, the J end by 7 bases, with 16 bases between. From germline, CDR1 is SGHDT and CDR2 YYEEEE. CDR3 residues: CASSLVGSGGGEKLFF. Written as DNA, the CDR3 is TGTGCCAGCAGCTTGGTCGGAAGTGGAGGTGGTGAAAAACTGTTTTTT.

The chain has TRBV6-1 and TRBJ2-2; D may be TRBD1 (5 bases). Germline-derived CDR1 and CDR2 are MNHNS and SASEGT. V lost 5 bases, J lost 6 bases, and 10 bases lay in between. This CDR3 contains 13 residues. CDR3 sequence (DNA): TGTGCCAGCAGTTCAGGGTTCGCCGGGGAGCTGTTTTTT. It translates to CASSSGFAGELFF.

The sample holds many counts of this clone. The rearrangement joins TRBV19 to TRBJ2-1; TRBD2 agrees at 11 bases. The germline gives CDR1 LNHDA, CDR2 SQIVND (reference sequence). The CDR3 spans 15 residues. The trim removed 5 bases at V and 5 bases at J, leaving 5 bases unmatched. The CDR3 DNA is TGTGCCAGTAGTGTAGCGGGAGGGATGAACAATGAGCAGTTCTTC. Translated: CASSVAGGMNNEQFF.

This chain uses TRBV28 with TRBJ1-3, with 7 bases lining up with TRBD1. The V and J ends lost 7 bases and 1 base, in that order; junction bases with no gene match: 7. This CDR3 contains 15 residues. Germline V CDR1 and CDR2: MDHEN, SYDVKM. Here the CDR3 reads CASTQGGWSGNTIYF. DNA of the CDR3: TGTGCCAGCACCCAGGGGGGTTGGTCTGGAAACACCATATATTTT.

The chain carries TRBV4-3 and TRBJ1-5; weak D call: TRBD1 (6 bases). Trimming removed 1 base at V and 5 bases at J, with 12 bases between. Germline CDR1 and CDR2: LGHNA and YSLEER. CDR3 size: 15 residues. The CDR3 region is CASSQGGGGDQPQHF. As DNA, the CDR3 is TGCGCCAGCAGCCAAGGAGGGGGTGGTGATCAGCCCCAGCATTTT.

In its sample, this clone was seen once. The chain couples TRBV24-1 to TRBJ2-7; D might be TRBD1 (5 bases). Germline V gene lookup returns CDR1 KGHDR and CDR2 SFDVKD. The CDR3 consists of 13 residues. V lost 3 bases and J lost 5, with 10 bases in between. The chain's CDR3 is CATSDQGQHEQYF. The CDR3, as DNA: TGTGCCACCAGTGATCAGGGCCAACACGAGCAGTACTTC.

This clone has only a few counts. CDR3 residues: CASSMGGSDNQPQHF. CDR3 bases: TGTGCCAGCAGTATGGGAGGGTCGGACAATCAGCCCCAGCATTTT. The V call is TRBV2, the J call TRBJ1-5, with D unclear. The CDR3 runs 15 residues. V lost 5 bases, J lost 3 bases, and 14 bases lay in between. Germline V gene lookup returns CDR1 SNHLY and CDR2 FYNNEI. The whole variable domain, filled in from reference TRBV2 and TRBJ1-5, reads EPEVTQTPSHQVTQMGQEVILRCVPISNHLYFYWYRQILGQKVEFLVSFYNNEISEKSEIFDDQFSVERPDGSNFTLKIRSTKLEDSAMYFCASSMGGSDNQPQHFGDGTRLSIL.

The chain couples TRBV27 to TRBJ2-7, with 13 bases fitting TRBD2. Germline V gene lookup returns CDR1 MNHEY and CDR2 SMNVEV (reference sequence). This CDR3 has 17 amino acids. Trimming removed 5 bases from V and 3 bases from J; junction bases left unmatched: 10. For the CDR3, the DNA is TGTGCCAGCAGTATTTATTCCGGGACTAGCGGGAACTACGAGCAGTACTTC. Protein sequence: CASSIYSGTSGNYEQYF.

V gene TRBV6-1 combines with J gene TRBJ2-7; 8 nucleotides align to TRBD1. CDR3 length: 15 residues. V shed 1 base, J shed 2 bases, and the junction held 4 bases outside the gene matches. Germline assignment: CDR1 MNHNS and CDR2 SASEGT. The CDR3 protein is CASSEGQGFTYEQYF. DNA for the CDR3: TGTGCCAGCAGTGAAGGACAGGGGTTCACCTACGAGCAGTACTTC.

The chain carries TRBV24-1 and TRBJ2-1; perhaps TRBD2 as D (6 bases). CDR3 size: 15 residues. Trimming took 2 bases from V and 5 from J, leaving 12 bases between them. CDR1 KGHDR and CDR2 SFDVKD come from the germline V gene. Written as DNA, the CDR3 is TGTGCCACCAGTGATTCGGAGGGGCGACACAATGAGCAGTTCTTC. Translating it yields CATSDSEGRHNEQFF.

The rearrangement links TRBV15 to TRBJ2-2; 9 bases match TRBD1. After removal of 2 bases from V and 6 bases from J, the junction contained 7 bases not matched to a gene. This CDR3 contains 16 residues. The germline V gene encodes CDR1 LNHNV and CDR2 YYDKDF (reference sequence). The CDR3 coding sequence is TGTGCCACCAGCAGATCCGGGACAGGGAGGGCCGGGGAGCTGTTTTTT. It yields the protein CATSRSGTGRAGELFF. Drawing the rest from reference TRBV15 and TRBJ2-2, the complete variable domain is DAMVIQNPRYQVTQFGKPVTLSCSQTLNHNVMYWYQQKSSQAPKLLFHYYDKDFNNEADTPDNFQSRRPNTSFCFLDIRSPGLGDTAMYLCATSRSGTGRAGELFFGEGSRLTVL.

Worth noting for this clone: This sample includes further DNA sequences coding for the same CDR3. The V call is TRBV30, the J call TRBJ1-1; D gene uncertain. This CDR3 has 13 residues. The germline CDR1 and CDR2 sequences are GTSNPN and SVGIG (reference sequence). V lost 2 bases, J lost 0 bases, and 7 bases lay in between. In nucleotides, the CDR3 is TGTGCCTGGAGTCGGCAGGTGAACACTGAAGCTTTCTTT. It translates to CAWSRQVNTEAFF.

The V gene is TRBV18, the J gene TRBJ2-3; 9 bases line up with TRBD2. Germline V gives CDR1 KGHSH, CDR2 LQKENI. The CDR3 consists of 17 residues. The V segment lost 3 bases and the J segment 0 bases; nucleotides outside the gene matches: 7. CDR3 coding DNA: TGTGCCAGCTCACCTATTAGCGGGAGTCCTAGCACAGATACGCAGTATTTT. Translating gives CASSPISGSPSTDTQYF.

This clone has only one observation. The V call is TRBV11-2, the J call TRBJ2-2; 9 bases fit TRBD1. CDR1 and CDR2 from the germline V gene are SGHAT and FQNNGV. Trimming took 3 bases from V and 7 from J; bases not matched to a gene: 6. The CDR3 consists of 15 residues. CDR3 DNA: TGTGCCAGCAGCTTCAATCGACAGGGGGGCGGGGAGCTGTTTTTT. Protein sequence: CASSFNRQGGGELFF. The entire variable domain, with the rest obtained from reference TRBV11-2 and TRBJ2-2, is as follows: EAGVAQSPRYKIIEKRQSVAFWCNPISGHATLYWYQQILGQGPKLLIQFQNNGVVDDSQLPKDRFSAERLKGVDSTLKIQPAKLEDSAVYLCASSFNRQGGGELFFGEGSRLTVL.

The chain is built from TRBV4-2 and TRBJ2-3, with a tentative D call TRBD1 (7 bases). CDR3 length equals 15 residues. V dropped 4 bases and J dropped 2 bases, with 13 bases sitting between them. The germline V gene has CDR1 LGHNA and CDR2 YNFKEQ. CDR3 bases: TGTGCCAGCAGCCGGCGGGGACAGATCACAGATACGCAGTATTTT. Protein sequence: CASSRRGQITDTQYF.

On this clone itself: Other DNA sequences in this specimen translate into the identical CDR3. The V call is TRBV7-3, the J call TRBJ2-1; tentatively, D is TRBD1 (6 bases). V was shortened by 5 bases and J by 8 bases, with 7 bases between the two germline ends. This CDR3 has 11 residues. Germline CDR1 reads SGHTA; CDR2 reads FQGTGA. The CDR3 nucleotides are TGTGCCAGCAGCCCAGGGGATGAGCAGTTCTTC. This sequence encodes CASSPGDEQFF.

The chain uses TRBV6-4 and TRBJ2-1; possible D gene TRBD2, 5 bases. The length of the CDR3 is 15 residues. Trimming pared 0 bases from V and 8 bases from J, leaving 14 bases between. CDR1 and CDR2 (germline): MRHNA, SNTAGT. The CDR3 loop is CASSDSHEGSDEQFF. In nucleotides, the CDR3 is TGTGCCAGCAGTGACTCCCACGAGGGATCCGATGAGCAGTTCTTC.

The chain has TRBV7-2 and TRBJ1-2; 8 bases map to TRBD1. Per the germline V gene, CDR1 is SGHTA and CDR2 is FQGNSA. V trimming: 4 bases; J trimming: 14 bases; junction bases outside the gene matches: 6. CDR3 size: 11 residues. CDR3 in amino acids: CASSSRDRPTF. CDR3 coding DNA: TGTGCCAGCAGCTCGCGGGACAGGCCAACCTTC.

The chain couples TRBV28 to TRBJ1-5; D not resolved. This CDR3 is built from 12 residues. Germline lookup yields CDR1 MDHEN and CDR2 SYDVKM. Trimming removed 4 bases from V and 4 bases from J, with 5 bases in between. As DNA, the CDR3 is TGTGCCAGCAGTTGGCAGAATCAGCCCCAGCATTTT. This gives the protein CASSWQNQPQHF.

The chain is built from TRBV7-2 and TRBJ2-7; 8 bases line up with TRBD2. With 5 bases clipped from V and 4 bases from J, the junction kept 10 bases outside the gene matches. The CDR3 sequence is 15 residues long. CDR1 is SGHTA and CDR2 is FQGNSA in the germline V gene. The CDR3 region has the DNA TGTGCCAGCAGCCCCAGCGGGAGCCTAATTTACGAGCAGTACTTC. Encoded protein: CASSPSGSLIYEQYF.

This rearrangement joins TRBV5-6 to TRBJ2-3, with 7 positions matching TRBD2. Germline trimming cut 8 bases from V and 4 bases from J; bases unmatched to any gene: 7. The germline V gene has CDR1 SGHDT and CDR2 YYEEEE. The CDR3 totals 13 residues. The CDR3 spells CASRPLAADTQYF. In nucleotides, the CDR3 is TGTGCCAGTCGGCCTCTAGCGGCAGATACGCAGTATTTT. The variable domain in full, completed from reference TRBV5-6 and TRBJ2-3, reads DAGVTQSPTHLIKTRGQQVTLRCSPKSGHDTVSWYQQALGQGPQFIFQYYEEEERQRGNFPDRFSGHQFPNYSSELNVNALLLGDSALYLCASRPLAADTQYFGPGTRLTVL.

The rearrangement joins TRBV28 to TRBJ2-1; 7 nucleotides match TRBD1. In germline, CDR1 is MDHEN, CDR2 SYDVKM. V shed 10 bases, J shed 0 bases, and the junction held 12 bases outside the gene matches. The CDR3 is 16 residues long. CDR3 sequence: CATKARQGFSYNEQFF. The CDR3 DNA reads as TGTGCCACCAAGGCCCGACAGGGTTTCTCCTACAATGAGCAGTTCTTC. The variable domain in full, with the rest retrieved from reference TRBV28 and TRBJ2-1, is DVKVTQSSRYLVKRTGEKVFLECVQDMDHENMFWYRQDPGLGLRLIYFSYDVKMKEKGDIPEGYSVSREKKERFSLILESASTNQTSMYLCATKARQGFSYNEQFFGPGTRLTVL.